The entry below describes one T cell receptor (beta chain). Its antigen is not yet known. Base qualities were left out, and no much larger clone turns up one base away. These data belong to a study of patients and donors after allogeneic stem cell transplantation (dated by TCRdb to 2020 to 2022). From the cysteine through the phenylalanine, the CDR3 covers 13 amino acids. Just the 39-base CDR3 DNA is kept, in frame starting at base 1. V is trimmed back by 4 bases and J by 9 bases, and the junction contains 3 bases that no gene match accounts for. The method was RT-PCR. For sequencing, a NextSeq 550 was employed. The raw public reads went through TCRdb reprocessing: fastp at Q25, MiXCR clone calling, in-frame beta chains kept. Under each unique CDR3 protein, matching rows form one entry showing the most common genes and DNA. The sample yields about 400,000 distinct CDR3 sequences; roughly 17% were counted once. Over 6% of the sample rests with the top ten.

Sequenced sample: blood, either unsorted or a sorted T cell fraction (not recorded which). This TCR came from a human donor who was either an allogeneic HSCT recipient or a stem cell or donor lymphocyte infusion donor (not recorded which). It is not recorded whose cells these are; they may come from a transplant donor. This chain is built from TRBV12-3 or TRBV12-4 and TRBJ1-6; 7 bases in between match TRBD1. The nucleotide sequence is TGTGCCAGCAGTTCGGGACAGACTTCACCCCTCCACTTT. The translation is CASSSGQTSPLHF.